This is a list of T cell receptor beta chains from one sample in a study of T cells in Graves' hyperthyroidism and ophthalmopathy. Each CDR3 protein is one row after TCRdb ran MiXCR on the multiplex PCR reads. The sample records a few hundred thousand distinct CDR3 sequences, 15% to 19% being singletons. The source material was blood. These TCRs come from a woman in her twenties or thirties with Graves' hyperthyroidism. CDR3s include the opening cysteine and the closing phenylalanine or tryptophan. A D gene is named only where the DNA matches it firmly. Clone size appears in some rows only: once, few, many, or a class for an expanded clone.

J gene | clone size | D gene | V gene | CDR3 protein | CDR3 DNA
TRBJ2-7 | many | . | TRBV6-1 | CASSRSGGLSGEQYF | TGTGCCAGCAGTCGGTCGGGCGGCCTGTCGGGCGAGCAGTACTTC
TRBJ1-2 | . | . | TRBV11-2 | CASSLQPGSYGYTF | TGTGCCAGCAGCTTACAGCCGGGGAGCTATGGCTACACCTTC
TRBJ2-1 | few | TRBD1 | TRBV19 | CASSKKDRGLENEQFF | TGTGCCAGTAGTAAAAAGGACAGGGGGCTGGAAAATGAGCAGTTCTTC
TRBJ2-1 | . | . | TRBV20-1 | CSAMKSAGPINNEQFF | TGCAGTGCTATGAAATCCGCCGGGCCAATAAACAATGAGCAGTTCTTC
TRBJ1-1 | many | . | TRBV12-5 | CASGTGQNAEAFF | TGTGCTAGTGGGACAGGACAGAACGCTGAAGCTTTCTTT
TRBJ2-7 | many | TRBD1 | TRBV11-1 | CASSRAVGQFSYEQYF | TGTGCCAGCAGCCGAGCAGTGGGACAGTTCTCCTACGAGCAGTACTTC
TRBJ2-2 | few | TRBD2 | TRBV20-1 | CSARDRRTSTTEELFF | TGCAGTGCTAGAGATAGAAGGACTAGTACCACCGAGGAGCTGTTTTTT
TRBJ2-3 | many | . | TRBV28 | CASSAPQGVGGTDTQYF | TGTGCCAGCAGTGCGCCCCAAGGGGTTGGGGGCACAGATACGCAGTATTTT
TRBJ2-3 | few | . | TRBV20-1 | CSAAVADTQYF | TGCAGTGCCGCGGTGGCAGATACGCAGTATTTT
TRBJ2-7 | many | TRBD2 | TRBV27 | CASSSREGSDEQYF | TGTGCCAGCAGTTCGCGGGAGGGGAGCGACGAGCAGTACTTC
TRBJ2-5 | many | . | TRBV30 | CAWSSQETQYF | TGTGCCTGGAGTTCCCAAGAGACCCAGTACTTC
TRBJ1-1 | many | . | TRBV6-1 | CASSERGKTEAFF | TGTGCCAGCAGTGAGAGGGGAAAGACTGAAGCTTTCTTT
TRBJ2-1 | many | . | TRBV2 | CASRSFNEQFF | TGTGCCAGCAGGAGTTTCAATGAGCAGTTCTTC
TRBJ2-7 | few | TRBD2 | TRBV9 | CASSQNGLAGWEQYF | TGTGCCAGCAGCCAAAACGGACTAGCGGGTTGGGAGCAGTACTTC
TRBJ1-1 | many | . | TRBV19 | CASSIDREGTEAFF | TGTGCCAGTAGTATAGACAGGGAAGGCACTGAAGCTTTCTTT
TRBJ1-1 | . | . | TRBV9 | CASSVDRSAGTEAFF | TGTGCCAGCAGCGTCGATAGGAGCGCGGGCACTGAAGCTTTCTTT
TRBJ2-5 | many | . | TRBV18 | CASSPLRALGETQYF | TGTGCCAGCTCACCACTACGGGCCCTCGGGGAGACCCAGTACTTC
TRBJ1-6 | . | TRBD1 | TRBV6-6 | CASSYSGDRVGSPLHF | TGTGCCAGCAGTTACTCAGGAGACAGGGTGGGTTCACCCCTCCACTTT
TRBJ2-7 | many | . | TRBV20-1 | CSATQGDRTYEQYF | TGCAGTGCTACTCAGGGAGACCGTACCTACGAGCAGTACTTC
TRBJ2-7 | few | . | TRBV10-3 | CAVAGGGEQYF | TGTGCCGTAGCAGGGGGAGGAGAGCAGTACTTC
TRBJ2-7 | many | . | TRBV10-1 | CASSEGSAGGTYEQYF | TGCGCCAGCAGTGAGGGTAGCGCCGGGGGAACCTACGAGCAGTACTTC
TRBJ2-7 | many | . | TRBV7-2 | CASSSGYVQYF | TGTGCCAGCAGCTCGGGGTACGTGCAGTACTTC
TRBJ2-5 | . | TRBD2 | TRBV4-2 | CASSQTPGIAGGWETQYF | TGTGCCAGCAGCCAGACCCCGGGAATAGCGGGAGGTTGGGAGACCCAGTACTTC
TRBJ2-7 | many | . | TRBV6-2/TRBV6-3 | CASSRTHEQYF | TGTGCCAGCAGTCGGACTCACGAGCAGTACTTC
TRBJ2-3 | many | TRBD2 | TRBV15 | CATSRAAGGPPDTQYF | TGTGCCACCAGCAGAGCGGCGGGAGGGCCCCCAGATACGCAGTATTTT
TRBJ2-6 | . | . | TRBV19 | CASSDTGQTLPSGANVLTF | TGTGCCAGTAGTGATACAGGACAGACCCTCCCTTCTGGGGCCAACGTCCTGACTTTC
TRBJ1-2 | . | . | TRBV28 | CASSYLDSRGYTF | TGTGCCAGCAGTTATTTGGACAGCCGGGGCTACACCTTC
TRBJ1-4 | many | . | TRBV12-3/TRBV12-4 | CASSFGRADEKLFF | TGTGCCAGCAGTTTTGGCAGGGCGGATGAAAAACTGTTTTTT
TRBJ2-4 | many | TRBD1 | TRBV5-8 | CASSLNRGTNIQYF | TGTGCCAGCAGCTTAAACAGGGGTACAAACATTCAGTACTTC
TRBJ1-5 | many | . | TRBV12-3/TRBV12-4 | CASSFGRNQPQHF | TGTGCCAGCAGTTTCGGGCGCAATCAGCCCCAGCATTTT
TRBJ2-7 | few | TRBD1 | TRBV10-3 | CATQRERGLYEQYF | TGTGCCACCCAGAGGGAGAGGGGGCTGTACGAGCAGTACTTC
TRBJ1-5 | . | . | TRBV5-6 | CASSFIPQPQHF | TGTGCCAGCAGCTTCATCCCTCAGCCCCAGCATTTT
TRBJ2-3 | many | TRBD2 | TRBV20-1 | CSATGTSGRETDTQYF | TGCAGTGCTACCGGGACTAGCGGGAGGGAGACAGATACGCAGTATTTT
TRBJ1-6 | . | . | TRBV6-5 | CASSYNTPYNSPLHF | TGTGCCAGCAGTTACAACACCCCCTATAATTCACCCCTCCACTTT
TRBJ2-2 | many | . | TRBV2 | CASSGLAFDTGELFF | TGTGCCAGCAGTGGGCTAGCGTTCGACACCGGGGAGCTGTTTTTT
TRBJ2-3 | . | TRBD2 | TRBV7-9 | CASRPSSGTFTDTQYF | TGTGCCAGCAGACCCTCTAGCGGGACGTTCACAGATACGCAGTATTTT
TRBJ1-1 | . | . | TRBV19 | CASSIRGGRLGTEAFF | TGTGCCAGTAGTATACGGGGGGGGCGCCTCGGCACTGAAGCTTTCTTT
TRBJ2-3 | many | TRBD2 | TRBV6-1 | CASSPRTSGRGWLADTQYF | TGTGCCAGCAGTCCTCGGACTAGCGGGAGAGGTTGGTTAGCAGATACGCAGTATTTT
TRBJ1-6 | few | TRBD1 | TRBV18 | CASSSGQIYNSPLHF | TGTGCCAGCTCATCGGGACAGATCTATAATTCACCCCTCCACTTT
TRBJ1-1 | few | . | TRBV19 | CASSGPGGNTEAFF | TGTGCCAGCTCGGGCCCCGGGGGGAACACTGAAGCTTTCTTT
TRBJ2-7 | few | . | TRBV4-1 | CASSQEGGLLYEQYF | TGCGCCAGCAGCCAAGAGGGGGGACTCCTCTACGAGCAGTACTTC